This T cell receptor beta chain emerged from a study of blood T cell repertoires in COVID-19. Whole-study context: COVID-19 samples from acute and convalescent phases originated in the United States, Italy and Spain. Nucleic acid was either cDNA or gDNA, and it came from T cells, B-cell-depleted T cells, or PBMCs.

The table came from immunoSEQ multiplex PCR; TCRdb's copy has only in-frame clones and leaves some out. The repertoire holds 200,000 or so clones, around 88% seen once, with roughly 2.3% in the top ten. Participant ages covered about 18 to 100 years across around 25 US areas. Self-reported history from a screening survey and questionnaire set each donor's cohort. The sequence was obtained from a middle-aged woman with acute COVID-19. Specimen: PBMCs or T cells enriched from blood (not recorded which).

The CDR3: CASSQSGPMNEQFF. CDR3 sequence (DNA): TGTGCCAGCAGCCAGAGCGGACCCATGAATGAGCAGTTCTTC. The rearrangement joins TRBV7-9 to TRBJ2-1; TRBD2 might be the D (5 bases). Germline V gene sequence: CDR1 SEHNR, CDR2 FQNEAQ (reference sequence). The CDR3 is 14 residues long. Trimming shortened V by 5 bases and J by 7 bases, and 15 bases separated the two germline ends.